The next 16 T cell receptor beta chains were all read from a single sample in a study of blood T cell repertoires in COVID-19. The protocol was immunoSEQ multiplex PCR, while the TCRdb copy is restricted to in-frame clones and leaves out a portion. The sample records some 300,000 clones, around 89% being singletons. Sequenced input: peripheral blood. These receptors were taken from a woman in her fifties or sixties with COVID-19, enrolled during active disease.

The rearrangement links TRBV12-3 or TRBV12-4 to TRBJ2-7, with a weak D call TRBD1 (5 bases). The CDR3 has 13 residues. The V end lost 4 bases, the J end lost 6 bases, and 13 bases lay between the germline ends. The DNA of the CDR3 is TGTGCCAGCAGTTCGGCTGACAGAGGCGAGCAGTACTTC. Its translation is CASSSADRGEQYF.

This clone occurred once. The chain recombines TRBV5-1 with TRBJ2-7; TRBD2 matches at 8 bases. V trimming: 7 bases; J trimming: 3 bases; junction bases outside the gene matches: 9. This CDR3 is 14 amino acids long. Germline assignment: CDR1 SGHRS and CDR2 YFSETQ. The CDR3 is CASFPGTSGYEQYF. The DNA of the CDR3 is TGCGCCAGCTTCCCCGGGACTAGTGGCTACGAGCAGTACTTC.

This clone was found once. The CDR3 loop is CASSQNTGSGYTEAFF. The CDR3, as DNA: TGTGCCAGCAGCCAAAACACAGGGTCGGGTTACACTGAAGCTTTCTTT. V gene TRBV14 combines with J gene TRBJ1-1, with D possibly being TRBD1 (6 bases). V lost 2 bases, J lost 3 bases, and 16 bases lay in between. CDR1 is SGHDN, CDR2 FVKESK, per germline. The CDR3 is 16 amino acids. Together with reference TRBV14 and TRBJ1-1, the CDR3 gives the full variable domain: EAGVTQFPSHSVIEKGQTVTLRCDPISGHDNLYWYRRVMGKEIKFLLHFVKESKQDESGMPNNRFLAERTGGTYSTLKVQPAELEDSGVYFCASSQNTGSGYTEAFFGQGTRLTVV.

This sequence joins TRBV23-1 and TRBJ1-5, with D possibly TRBD1 on 6 matching bases. TRBV23-1 is an ORF for which the function is uncertain. CDR3 length: 15 residues. The germline V and J ends were trimmed by 9 bases and 0 bases, with 15 bases remaining between them. The CDR3 DNA reads as TGCGCCAGAGGGACACGGGCAAATAGCAATCAGCCCCAGCATTTT. Translation: CARGTRANSNQPQHF.

This clone was observed once. The chain uses TRBV19 and TRBJ1-2; D may be TRBD1 (5 bases). Germline lookup yields CDR1 LNHDA and CDR2 SQIVND (reference sequence). The CDR3 length is 15 residues. V was trimmed by 7 bases and J by 2 bases, leaving 17 bases between them. This CDR3 is CASTPPGLPNYGYTF. The CDR3 coding sequence is TGTGCCAGTACACCCCCGGGACTGCCAAACTATGGCTACACCTTC.

V gene TRBV7-9 combines with J gene TRBJ1-1, with 8 bases aligning to TRBD1. The CDR3 runs to 18 residues. Trimming at V came to 5 bases and at J to 1 base, leaving 15 bases not matched to a gene. Germline V gene sequence: CDR1 SEHNR, CDR2 FQNEAQ (reference sequence). The CDR3 DNA sequence: TGTGCCAGCAGCCCCCGTTGGCTGTCTGGACAGGGGAACACTGAAGCTTTCTTT. This translates into CASSPRWLSGQGNTEAFF.

The chain is built from TRBV5-1 and TRBJ2-7, with 7 bases matching TRBD2. CDR3 length: 15 residues. With V trimmed by 1 base and J by 3 bases, 7 bases remained unmatched. In germline, CDR1 is SGHRS, CDR2 YFSETQ. CDR3 coding DNA: TGCGCCAGCAGCTTGAGCGGGGATTCTTACTACGAGCAGTACTTC. It specifies CASSLSGDSYYEQYF.

The CDR3 protein is CASSFFPGLNTEAFF. For the CDR3, the DNA is TGTGCCAGCAGTTTTTTCCCCGGTCTGAACACTGAAGCTTTCTTT. The chain has TRBV27 and TRBJ1-1; D is ambiguous. Deletions cut 3 bases from V and 0 bases from J, with 11 bases between. The length of the CDR3 is 15 residues. Germline values: CDR1 MNHEY, CDR2 SMNVEV (reference sequence).

This clone came up a few times. The rearrangement links TRBV6-5 to TRBJ2-1; 7 nucleotides align to TRBD1. The length of the CDR3 is 11 residues. The V and J ends lost 4 bases and 13 bases, in that order; junction bases with no gene match: 4. Germline CDR1 and CDR2: MNHEY and SVGAGI. The CDR3 DNA follows: TGTGCCAGCAGTTCCCGGGACAGACAGTTCTTC. Translating it yields CASSSRDRQFF.

This chain uses TRBV21-1 with TRBJ2-3; the D segment call TRBD1 is taken from the table without a DNA check. TRBV21-1 constitutes a pseudogene. The CDR3 extends over 16 amino acids. The CDR3, as DNA: TGTGCCAGCAGCTACGCCGAGGACACCAACACAGATACGCAGTATTTT. This gives the protein CASSYAEDTNTDTQYF.

In this sample, this clone turned up once. The rearrangement links TRBV27 to TRBJ2-1; D is perhaps TRBD2 (6 bases). CDR3 size: 13 residues. The germline CDR1 and CDR2 sequences are MNHEY and SMNVEV (reference sequence). The V end was cut by 5 bases, the J end by 4 bases, with 9 bases between. For the CDR3, the DNA is TGTGCCAGCAGTGCCGGACTATACAATGAGCAGTTCTTC. As protein: CASSAGLYNEQFF.

The chain recombines TRBV9 with TRBJ2-7, with a weak D call TRBD1 (6 bases). V was shortened by 0 bases and J by 5 bases, with 21 bases between the two germline ends. Germline loops: CDR1 SGDLS, CDR2 YYNGEE. The CDR3 is made up of 17 amino acids. The CDR3 region is CASSVGLNRDKLNEQYF. CDR3 sequence (DNA): TGTGCCAGCAGCGTAGGCTTAAACCGGGACAAACTGAACGAGCAGTACTTC.

The gene calls are TRBV29-1 and TRBJ1-2, with TRBD1 matching over 9 bases. The germline CDR1 and CDR2 sequences are SQVTM and ANQGSEA. The CDR3 covers 13 residues. V gave up 3 bases and J gave up 8 bases; unmatched junction bases: 7. DNA for the CDR3: TGCAGCGTTGACCGGACAGGGGAGCGGGGCTACACCTTC. Amino acid sequence: CSVDRTGERGYTF.

The chain carries TRBV6-5 and TRBJ2-7, with TRBD1 as a possible D gene (6 bases). This CDR3 is built from 13 residues. V shed 5 bases and J shed 4 bases, with 12 bases lying between them. Germline V gene data show CDR1 as MNHEY and CDR2 as SVGAGI. CDR3 region: CASSRTDRYEQYF. Written as DNA, the CDR3 is TGTGCCAGCAGTCGGACAGACCGATACGAGCAGTACTTC.

V gene TRBV2 combines with J gene TRBJ1-1; D remains ambiguous. Trimming removed 10 bases at V and 0 bases at J, with 18 bases between. CDR1 and CDR2 (germline): SNHLY, FYNNEI. The CDR3 has 15 residues. The CDR3 DNA follows: TGTGCCACCCTCCAGTCATCAGTTATGAACACTGAAGCTTTCTTT. Translating it yields CATLQSSVMNTEAFF.

V is TRBV29-1 and J is TRBJ1-2; 7 nucleotides match TRBD1. The trim removed 6 bases at V and 0 bases at J, leaving 10 bases unmatched. This CDR3 contains 15 residues. CDR1 is SQVTM and CDR2 is ANQGSEA in the germline V gene. The CDR3 spells CSVLDWDSTNYGYTF. In DNA, the CDR3 is TGCAGCGTCCTAGATTGGGACAGCACTAACTATGGCTACACCTTC.